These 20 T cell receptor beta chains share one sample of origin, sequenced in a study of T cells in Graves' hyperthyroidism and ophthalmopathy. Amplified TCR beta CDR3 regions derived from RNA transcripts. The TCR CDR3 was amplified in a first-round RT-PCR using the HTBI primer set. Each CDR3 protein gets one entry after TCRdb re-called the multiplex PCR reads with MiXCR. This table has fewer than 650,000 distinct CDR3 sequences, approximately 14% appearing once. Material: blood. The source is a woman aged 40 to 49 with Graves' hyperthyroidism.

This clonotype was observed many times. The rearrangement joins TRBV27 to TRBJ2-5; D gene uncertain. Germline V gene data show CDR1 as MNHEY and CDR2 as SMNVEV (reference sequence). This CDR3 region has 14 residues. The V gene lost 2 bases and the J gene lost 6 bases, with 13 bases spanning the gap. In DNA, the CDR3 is TGTGCCAGCAGTTTAGGGGTCGCGTTGCAGACCCAGTACTTC. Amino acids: CASSLGVALQTQYF.

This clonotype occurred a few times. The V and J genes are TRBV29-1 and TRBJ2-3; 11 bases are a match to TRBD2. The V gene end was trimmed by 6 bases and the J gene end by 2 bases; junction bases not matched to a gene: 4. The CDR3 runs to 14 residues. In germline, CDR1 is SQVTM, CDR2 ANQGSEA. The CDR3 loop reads CSVGTSGVTDTQYF. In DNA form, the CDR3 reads TGCAGCGTGGGGACTAGCGGAGTCACAGATACGCAGTATTTT.

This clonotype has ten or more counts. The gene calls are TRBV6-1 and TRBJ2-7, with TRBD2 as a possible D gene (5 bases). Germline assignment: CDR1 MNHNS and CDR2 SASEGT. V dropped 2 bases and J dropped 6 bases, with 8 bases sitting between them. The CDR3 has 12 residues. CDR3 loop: CASSEPRVEQYF. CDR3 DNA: TGTGCCAGCAGTGAACCGAGGGTCGAGCAGTACTTC.

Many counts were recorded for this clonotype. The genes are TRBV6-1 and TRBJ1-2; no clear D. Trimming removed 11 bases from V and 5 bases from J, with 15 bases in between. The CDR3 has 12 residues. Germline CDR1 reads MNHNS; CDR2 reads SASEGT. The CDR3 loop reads CASRVGGYGYTF. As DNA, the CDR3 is TGTGCCTCCCGCGTGGGTGGGTATGGCTACACCTTC.

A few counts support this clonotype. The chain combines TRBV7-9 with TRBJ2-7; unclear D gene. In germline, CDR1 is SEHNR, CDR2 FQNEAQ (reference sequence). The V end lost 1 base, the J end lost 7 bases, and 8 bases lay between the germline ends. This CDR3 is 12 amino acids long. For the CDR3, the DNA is TGTGCCAGCAGCTTAGGGGCATGGGAGCAGTACTTC. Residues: CASSLGAWEQYF.

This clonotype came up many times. CDR3 DNA sequence: TGTGCCAGCAGCCACGGTTTTATCAATCAGCCCCAGCATTTT. Amino acids: CASSHGFINQPQHF. The rearrangement links TRBV3-1 to TRBJ1-5; D gene ambiguous. V was clipped by 3 bases and J by 3 bases, with 9 bases between them. Germline CDR1 LGHDT, CDR2 YNNKEL (reference sequence). The CDR3 covers 14 residues. Combining the CDR3 with reference TRBV3-1 and TRBJ1-5 gives the whole variable domain DTAVSQTPKYLVTQMGNDKSIKCEQNLGHDTMYWYKQDSKKFLKIMFSYNNKELIINETVPNRFSPKSPDKAHLNLHINSLELGDSAVYFCASSHGFINQPQHFGDGTRLSIL.

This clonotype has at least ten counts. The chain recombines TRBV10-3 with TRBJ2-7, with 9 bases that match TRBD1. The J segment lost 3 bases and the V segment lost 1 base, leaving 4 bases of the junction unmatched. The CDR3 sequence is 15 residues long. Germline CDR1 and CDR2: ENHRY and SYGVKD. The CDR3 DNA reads TGTGCCATCAGTGAGTTGCGGACAGGGGTCTACGAGCAGTACTTC. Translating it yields CAISELRTGVYEQYF.

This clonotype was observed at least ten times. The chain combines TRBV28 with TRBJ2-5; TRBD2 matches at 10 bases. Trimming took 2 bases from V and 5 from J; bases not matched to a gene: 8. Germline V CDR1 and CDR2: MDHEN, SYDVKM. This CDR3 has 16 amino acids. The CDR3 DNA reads TGTGCCAGCAGTTTAAGTGCTAGCGGGAGTTTGGAGACCCAGTACTTC. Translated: CASSLSASGSLETQYF. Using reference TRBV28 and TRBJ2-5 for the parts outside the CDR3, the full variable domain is DVKVTQSSRYLVKRTGEKVFLECVQDMDHENMFWYRQDPGLGLRLIYFSYDVKMKEKGDIPEGYSVSREKKERFSLILESASTNQTSMYLCASSLSASGSLETQYFGPGTRLLVL.

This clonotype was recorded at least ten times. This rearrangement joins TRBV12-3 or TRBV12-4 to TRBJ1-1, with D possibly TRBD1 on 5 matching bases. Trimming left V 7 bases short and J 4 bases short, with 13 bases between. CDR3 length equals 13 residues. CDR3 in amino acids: CASTLVGGTEAFF. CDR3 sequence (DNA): TGTGCCAGCACCTTGGTGGGGGGCACTGAAGCTTTCTTT.

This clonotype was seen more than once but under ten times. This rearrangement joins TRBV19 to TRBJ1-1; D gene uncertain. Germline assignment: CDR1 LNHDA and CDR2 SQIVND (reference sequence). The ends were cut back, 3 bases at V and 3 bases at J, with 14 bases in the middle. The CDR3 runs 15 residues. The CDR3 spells CASSMDPGSYTEAFF. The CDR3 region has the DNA TGTGCCAGTAGTATGGATCCGGGATCGTACACTGAAGCTTTCTTT.

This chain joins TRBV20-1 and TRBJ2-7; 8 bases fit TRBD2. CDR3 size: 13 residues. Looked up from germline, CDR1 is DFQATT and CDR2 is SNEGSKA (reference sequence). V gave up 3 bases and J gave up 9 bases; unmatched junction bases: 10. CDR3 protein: CSASSKREPVQYF. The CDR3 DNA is TGCAGTGCTAGTAGCAAGCGGGAGCCGGTGCAGTACTTC.

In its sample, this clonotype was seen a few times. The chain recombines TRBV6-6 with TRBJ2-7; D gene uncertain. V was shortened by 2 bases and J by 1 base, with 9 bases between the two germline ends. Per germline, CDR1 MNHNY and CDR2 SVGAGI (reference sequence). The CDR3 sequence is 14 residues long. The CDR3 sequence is CASSYTGESYEQYF. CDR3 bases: TGTGCCAGCAGTTACACTGGAGAGTCCTACGAGCAGTACTTC.

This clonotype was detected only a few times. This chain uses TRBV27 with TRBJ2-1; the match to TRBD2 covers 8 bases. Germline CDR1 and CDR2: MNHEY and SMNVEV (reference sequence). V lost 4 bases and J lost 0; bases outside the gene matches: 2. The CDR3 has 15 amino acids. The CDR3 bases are TGTGCCAGCAGTTATAGCGGGAACTCCTACAATGAGCAGTTCTTC. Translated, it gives CASSYSGNSYNEQFF.

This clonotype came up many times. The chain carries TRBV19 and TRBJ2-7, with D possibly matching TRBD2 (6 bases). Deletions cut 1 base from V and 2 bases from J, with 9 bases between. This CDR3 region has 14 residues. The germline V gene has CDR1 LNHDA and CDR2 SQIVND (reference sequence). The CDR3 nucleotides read TGTGCCAGTAGTATAGGTCGCGGGACCTACGAGCAGTACTTC. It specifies CASSIGRGTYEQYF. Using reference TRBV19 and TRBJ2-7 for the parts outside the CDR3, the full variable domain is DGGITQSPKYLFRKEGQNVTLSCEQNLNHDAMYWYRQDPGQGLRLIYYSQIVNDFQKGDIAEGYSVSREKKESFPLTVTSAQKNPTAFYLCASSIGRGTYEQYFGPGTRLTVT.

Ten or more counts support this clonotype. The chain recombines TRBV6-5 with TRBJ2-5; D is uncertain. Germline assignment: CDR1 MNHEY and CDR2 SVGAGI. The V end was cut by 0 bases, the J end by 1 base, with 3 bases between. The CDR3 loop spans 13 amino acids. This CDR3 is CASSYSAQETQYF. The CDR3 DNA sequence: TGTGCCAGCAGTTACTCGGCCCAAGAGACCCAGTACTTC.

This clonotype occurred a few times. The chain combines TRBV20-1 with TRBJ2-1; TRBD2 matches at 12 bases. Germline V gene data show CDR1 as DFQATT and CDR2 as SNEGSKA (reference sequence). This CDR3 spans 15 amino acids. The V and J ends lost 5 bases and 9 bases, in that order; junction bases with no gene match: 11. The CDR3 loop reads CSASKLAGGVTEQFF. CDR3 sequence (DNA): TGCAGTGCTTCAAAACTAGCGGGAGGAGTGACTGAGCAGTTCTTC.

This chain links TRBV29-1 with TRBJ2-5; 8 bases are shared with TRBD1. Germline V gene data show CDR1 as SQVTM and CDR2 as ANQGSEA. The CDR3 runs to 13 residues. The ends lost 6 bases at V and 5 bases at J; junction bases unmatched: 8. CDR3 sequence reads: CSVPDRERETQYF. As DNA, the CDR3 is TGCAGCGTCCCGGACAGGGAAAGGGAGACCCAGTACTTC.

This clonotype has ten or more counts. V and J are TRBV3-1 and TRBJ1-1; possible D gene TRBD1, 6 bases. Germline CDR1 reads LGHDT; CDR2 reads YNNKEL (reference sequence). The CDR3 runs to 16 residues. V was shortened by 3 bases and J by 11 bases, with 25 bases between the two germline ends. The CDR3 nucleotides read TGTGCCAGCAGCCAGGGTTTTGGACAGCCCTACTTAGGGGCTTTCTTT. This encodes CASSQGFGQPYLGAFF.

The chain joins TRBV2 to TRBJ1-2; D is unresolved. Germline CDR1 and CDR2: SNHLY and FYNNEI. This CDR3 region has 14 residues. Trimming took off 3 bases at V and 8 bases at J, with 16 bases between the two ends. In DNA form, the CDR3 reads TGTGCCAGCAGTGATCCGTCGGGGTTCAGGGGCTACACCTTC. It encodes CASSDPSGFRGYTF.

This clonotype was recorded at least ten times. This CDR3 reads CASRALDRPQETQYF. The CDR3 DNA reads TGTGCCAGCAGAGCCTTGGACAGGCCCCAAGAGACCCAGTACTTC. The genes are TRBV2 and TRBJ2-5, with 7 bases identical to TRBD1. The CDR3 is made up of 15 amino acids. Germline V lookup: CDR1 SNHLY, CDR2 FYNNEI. V lost 6 bases and J lost 1; bases outside the gene matches: 8.